This T cell receptor (beta chain) was sequenced during a study of cytomegalovirus exposure and HLA in healthy donors. About the research overall: HLA-typed donors contributed around 88 million unique TCRs, which were held in an early data release.

General study findings and limits: Earlier analysis looked at TCR beta V segments, and most were productive about 87% or about 30% of the time. Over 150 TCR beta chains were listed as cytomegalovirus-associated. Sequencing had likely introduced a cluster of highly shared sequence variants as an artifact.

Primers: 60 Vbeta forward and 13 Jbeta reverse. Method: immunoSEQ multiplex PCR; TCRdb's copy keeps in-frame clones and lacks some. Among 150,000 to 200,000 clones, over 75% were seen once, and the ten largest hold 1.5% to 2%. This clone appeared a few times. Its target is unknown. Trimming removed 2 bases at V and 4 bases at J, with 9 bases between. The CDR3 spans 13 residues. Looked up from germline, CDR1 is MNHEY and CDR2 is SMNVEV (reference sequence). This rearrangement joins TRBV27 to TRBJ2-7, with a weak D call TRBD2 (6 bases). What was sequenced was PBMCs. The TCR was taken from a woman aged 25 to 39 in good health and CMV-seronegative. For the CDR3, the DNA is TGTGCCAGCAGTTTACAGGAGGGGTACGAGCAGTACTTC. Amino acids: CASSLQEGYEQYF.